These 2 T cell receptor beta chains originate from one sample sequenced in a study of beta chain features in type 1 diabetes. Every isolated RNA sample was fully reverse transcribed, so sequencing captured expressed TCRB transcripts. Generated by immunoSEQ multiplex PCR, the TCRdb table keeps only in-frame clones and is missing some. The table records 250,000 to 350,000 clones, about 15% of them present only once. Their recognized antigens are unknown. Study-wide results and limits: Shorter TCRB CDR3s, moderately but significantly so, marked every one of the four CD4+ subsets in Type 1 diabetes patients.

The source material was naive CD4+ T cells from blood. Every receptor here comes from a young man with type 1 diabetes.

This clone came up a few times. This CDR3 reads CASSEGRTYEQYF. The DNA for the CDR3 is TGTGCCAGCAGTGAGGGGAGGACCTACGAGCAGTACTTC. The chain combines TRBV2 with TRBJ2-7; the D gene is possibly TRBD2 (6 bases). V dropped 3 bases and J dropped 2 bases, with 8 bases sitting between them. Germline V gene lookup returns CDR1 SNHLY and CDR2 FYNNEI. The CDR3 consists of 13 residues.

The CDR3 DNA is TGTGCCAGCAGCTTTGTATCGGGTGGCGGGGAGCTGTTTTTT. It yields the protein CASSFVSGGGELFF. This chain connects TRBV7-2 to TRBJ2-2; D not certain. CDR1 is SGHTA and CDR2 is FQGNSA in the germline V gene. The V gene lost 3 bases and the J gene lost 7 bases, with 12 bases spanning the gap. This CDR3 spans 14 amino acids.